The 10 T cell receptor beta chains below all came from one sample that was sequenced in a study of shared clonotypes between healthy human individuals. Produced via immunoSEQ multiplex PCR; TCRdb's table is partial and in-frame only. This table has millions of clones, approximately 94% appearing once. Naive CD8 cells were CD45RO-negative, positively selected for CCR7, excluding terminally differentiated effector memory CD45RA+ cells. Material: naive CD8+ T cells sorted from blood. These receptors were taken from a young man in good health.

The rearrangement uses TRBV7-9 and TRBJ2-3; a possible D gene is TRBD1 (6 bases). The CDR3 spans 15 residues. The V gene's germline CDR1 is SEHNR and CDR2 FQNEAQ (reference sequence). Trimming stripped 2 bases from V and 2 bases from J, with 11 bases between. This CDR3 reads CASSLTQGTTDTQYF. The CDR3 coding sequence is TGTGCCAGCAGCTTAACCCAGGGGACCACAGATACGCAGTATTTT.

The chain joins TRBV9 to TRBJ2-5; D unresolved. Trimming left V 2 bases short and J 4 bases short, with 15 bases between. The CDR3 runs 15 residues. CDR1 and CDR2 (germline): SGDLS, YYNGEE. The DNA of the CDR3 is TGTGCCAGCAGCGTCCCAGGTCCGCTCGGAGAGACCCAGTACTTC. Protein sequence: CASSVPGPLGETQYF.

The gene calls are TRBV19 and TRBJ2-7; maybe TRBD1 (6 bases). The CDR3 extends over 16 amino acids. In germline, CDR1 is LNHDA, CDR2 SQIVND (reference sequence). Trimming cost V 3 bases and J 0 bases, with 15 bases left between them. CDR3 amino acids: CASSMGQGLASYEQYF. The CDR3 DNA sequence: TGTGCCAGTAGTATGGGTCAGGGGCTGGCCTCCTACGAGCAGTACTTC.

The gene calls are TRBV13 and TRBJ1-2; D ambiguous. V lost 0 bases, J lost 13 bases, and 12 bases lay in between. The CDR3 runs 12 residues. Germline loops: CDR1 PRHDT, CDR2 FYEKMQ (reference sequence). The CDR3: CASSLGTASGTF. DNA for the CDR3: TGTGCCAGCAGCTTAGGGACGGCGAGTGGCACCTTC.

This clone was seen only once. The chain carries TRBV14 and TRBJ2-7; a weak D match, TRBD2 (5 bases). V dropped 4 bases and J dropped 2 bases, with 9 bases sitting between them. The CDR3 loop spans 13 amino acids. Germline CDR1 and CDR2: SGHDN and FVKESK. This CDR3 reads CASSLARAYEQYF. CDR3 nucleotides: TGTGCCAGCAGCCTCGCGAGGGCCTACGAGCAGTACTTC.

The chain joins TRBV7-2 to TRBJ2-3; no reliable D call. The germline V and J ends were trimmed by 2 bases and 9 bases, with 24 bases remaining between them. Germline lookup yields CDR1 SGHTA and CDR2 FQGNSA. This CDR3 has 17 residues. Here the CDR3 reads CASSLLDPTNLADTQYF. The CDR3 DNA follows: TGTGCCAGCAGCTTACTTGACCCCACGAATCTCGCTGACACGCAGTATTTT.

The V call is TRBV5-1, the J call TRBJ1-3; D perhaps matches TRBD1 (6 bases). The CDR3 has 15 amino acids. In germline, CDR1 is SGHRS, CDR2 YFSETQ. The ends were cut back, 7 bases at V and 6 bases at J, with 20 bases in the middle. CDR3 DNA sequence: TGCGCCAGCCAACTAACTACAGGGAACCCAAACACCATATATTTT. It yields the protein CASQLTTGNPNTIYF.

The rearrangement joins TRBV9 to TRBJ2-7; 7 positions agree with TRBD2. J was trimmed by 2 bases and V by 6 bases; bases with no gene match: 11. Germline CDR1 reads SGDLS; CDR2 reads YYNGEE. The CDR3 is 15 amino acids. This chain's CDR3 is CASTIGPSGTYEQYF. The CDR3 DNA reads TGTGCCAGCACCATAGGGCCTAGCGGCACCTACGAGCAGTACTTC.

Only one count was recorded for this clone. The same CDR3 can be traced to other DNA sequences in this sample. The rearrangement uses TRBV4-3 and TRBJ1-1, with TRBD1 identical over 9 bases. Germline values: CDR1 LGHNA, CDR2 YSLEER. The CDR3 loop spans 14 amino acids. V was pared by 3 bases and J by 4 bases, with 3 bases of the junction left unmatched. The CDR3: CASSQGQGATEAFF. In DNA, the CDR3 is TGCGCCAGCAGCCAGGGACAGGGAGCCACTGAAGCTTTCTTT.

This chain links TRBV11-3 with TRBJ2-1; tentative D call: TRBD2 (5 bases). V was cut by 5 bases and J by 7 bases, with 12 bases left in between. The CDR3 spans 13 residues. CDR1 is SGHNT, CDR2 YENEEA, per germline. This CDR3 is CASSPYGVNEQFF. Here the CDR3 DNA reads TGTGCCAGCAGCCCCTACGGGGTTAATGAGCAGTTCTTC.